This T cell receptor (beta chain) was sequenced in a study of blood T cell repertoires in COVID-19. About the study: Samples representing acute and convalescent COVID-19 were sourced from the United States, Italy and Spain. PBMCs, B-cell-depleted T cells, or T cells provided the cDNA or gDNA that made up the material.

Which cohort a participant joined came from the clinical history participants gave. The CDR3 consists of 15 residues. Germline V gene lookup returns CDR1 SGHAT and CDR2 FQNNGV. The ends lost 4 bases at V and 4 bases at J; junction bases unmatched: 8. This clone is a singleton in its sample. The protocol was immunoSEQ multiplex PCR, while the TCRdb copy is restricted to in-frame clones and leaves out a portion. In the table there are approximately 300,000 clones, more than 75% of which are singletons. V gene TRBV11-2 combines with J gene TRBJ2-7; 9 bases line up with TRBD1. The TCR sequence derives from a woman between 18 and 29 years old who had recovered from COVID-19. Source material: PBMCs or T cells enriched from blood (not recorded which). The CDR3 nucleotides are TGTGCCAGCAGCTCCGGGACAGGGTCCTTTTACGAGCAGTACTTC. This gives the protein CASSSGTGSFYEQYF.